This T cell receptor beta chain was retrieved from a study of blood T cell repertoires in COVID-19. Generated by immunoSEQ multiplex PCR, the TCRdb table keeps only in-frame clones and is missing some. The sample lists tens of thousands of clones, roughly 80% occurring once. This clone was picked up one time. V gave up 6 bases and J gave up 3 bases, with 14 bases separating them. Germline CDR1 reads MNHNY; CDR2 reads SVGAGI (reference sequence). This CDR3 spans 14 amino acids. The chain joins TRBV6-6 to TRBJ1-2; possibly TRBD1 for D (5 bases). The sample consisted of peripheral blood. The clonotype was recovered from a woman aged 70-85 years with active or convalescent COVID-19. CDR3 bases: TGTGCCAGCAGGGGGGGTGGCGGTGACTATGGCTACACCTTC. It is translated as CASRGGGGDYGYTF.